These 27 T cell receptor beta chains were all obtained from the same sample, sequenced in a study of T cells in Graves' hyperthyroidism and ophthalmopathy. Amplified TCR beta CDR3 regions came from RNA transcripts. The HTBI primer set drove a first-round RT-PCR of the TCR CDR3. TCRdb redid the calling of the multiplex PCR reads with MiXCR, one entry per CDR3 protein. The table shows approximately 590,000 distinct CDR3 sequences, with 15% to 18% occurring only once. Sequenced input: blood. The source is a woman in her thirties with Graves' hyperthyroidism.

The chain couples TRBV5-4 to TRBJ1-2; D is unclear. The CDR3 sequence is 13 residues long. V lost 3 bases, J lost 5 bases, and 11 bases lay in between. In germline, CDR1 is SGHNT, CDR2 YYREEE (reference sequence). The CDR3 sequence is CASSSFDLYGYTF. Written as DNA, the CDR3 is TGTGCCAGCAGCTCTTTCGATCTGTATGGCTACACCTTC.

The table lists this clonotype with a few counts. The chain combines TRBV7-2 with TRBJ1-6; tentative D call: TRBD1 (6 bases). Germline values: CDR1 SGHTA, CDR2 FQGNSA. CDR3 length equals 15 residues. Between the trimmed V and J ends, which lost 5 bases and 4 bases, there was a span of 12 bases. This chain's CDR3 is CASSPRTAYNSPLHF. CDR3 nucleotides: TGTGCCAGCAGCCCACGGACAGCGTATAATTCACCCCTCCACTTT.

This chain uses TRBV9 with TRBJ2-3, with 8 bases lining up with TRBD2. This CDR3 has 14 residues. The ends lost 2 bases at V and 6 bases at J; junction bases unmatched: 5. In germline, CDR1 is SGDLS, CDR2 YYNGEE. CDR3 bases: TGTGCCAGCAGCGTCCGGGGGGGCCGGGATACGCAGTATTTT. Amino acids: CASSVRGGRDTQYF.

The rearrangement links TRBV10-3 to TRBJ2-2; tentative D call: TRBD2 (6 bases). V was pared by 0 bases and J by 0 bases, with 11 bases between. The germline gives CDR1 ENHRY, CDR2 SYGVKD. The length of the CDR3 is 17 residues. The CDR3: CAISESGGVANTGELFF. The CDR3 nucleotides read TGTGCCATCAGTGAGTCGGGGGGAGTGGCGAACACCGGGGAGCTGTTTTTT.

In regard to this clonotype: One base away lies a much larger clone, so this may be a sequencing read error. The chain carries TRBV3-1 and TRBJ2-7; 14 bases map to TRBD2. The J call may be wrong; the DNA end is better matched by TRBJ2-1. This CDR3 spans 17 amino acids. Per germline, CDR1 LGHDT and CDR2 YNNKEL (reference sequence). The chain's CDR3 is CASSQDGLAGGSYEQFF. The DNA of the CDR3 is TGTGCCAGCAGCCAAGACGGACTAGCGGGAGGCTCCTACGAGCAGTTCTTC.

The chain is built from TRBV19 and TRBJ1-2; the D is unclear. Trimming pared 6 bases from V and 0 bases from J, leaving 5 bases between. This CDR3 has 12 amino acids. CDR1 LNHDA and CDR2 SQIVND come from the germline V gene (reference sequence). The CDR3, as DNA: TGTGCCAGTAGGCGGTCTAACTATGGCTACACCTTC. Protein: CASRRSNYGYTF.

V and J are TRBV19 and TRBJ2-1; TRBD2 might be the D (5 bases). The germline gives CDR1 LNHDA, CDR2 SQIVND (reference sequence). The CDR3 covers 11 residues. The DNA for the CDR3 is TGTGCTTCAGAGGGTTACAATGAGCAGTTCTTC. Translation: CASEGYNEQFF.

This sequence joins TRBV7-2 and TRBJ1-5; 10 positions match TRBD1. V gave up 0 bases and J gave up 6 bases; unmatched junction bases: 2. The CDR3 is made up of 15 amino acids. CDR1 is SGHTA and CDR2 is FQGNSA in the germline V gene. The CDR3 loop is CASSLAGTGAQPQHF. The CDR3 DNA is TGTGCCAGCAGCTTAGCGGGGACAGGGGCTCAGCCCCAGCATTTT.

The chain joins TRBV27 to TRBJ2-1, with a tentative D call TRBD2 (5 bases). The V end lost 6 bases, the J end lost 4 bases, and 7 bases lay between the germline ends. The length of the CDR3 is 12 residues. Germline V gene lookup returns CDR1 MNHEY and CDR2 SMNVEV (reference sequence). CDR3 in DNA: TGTGCCAGCAGAAGCGGTTACAATGAGCAGTTCTTC. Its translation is CASRSGYNEQFF.

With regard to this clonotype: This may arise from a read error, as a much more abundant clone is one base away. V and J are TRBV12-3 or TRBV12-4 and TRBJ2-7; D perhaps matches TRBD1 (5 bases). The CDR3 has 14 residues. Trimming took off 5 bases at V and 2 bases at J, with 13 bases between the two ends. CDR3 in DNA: TGTGCCAGCAGTCCGGGCAGGGTAACCTACGAGCAGTACTTC. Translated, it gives CASSPGRVTYEQYF.

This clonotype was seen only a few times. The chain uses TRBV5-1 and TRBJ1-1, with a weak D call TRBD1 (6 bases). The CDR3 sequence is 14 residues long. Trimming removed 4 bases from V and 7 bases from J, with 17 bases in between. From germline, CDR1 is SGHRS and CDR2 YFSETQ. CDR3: CASSELSTRGEAFF. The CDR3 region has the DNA TGCGCCAGCAGCGAACTTTCTACCAGGGGTGAAGCTTTCTTT.

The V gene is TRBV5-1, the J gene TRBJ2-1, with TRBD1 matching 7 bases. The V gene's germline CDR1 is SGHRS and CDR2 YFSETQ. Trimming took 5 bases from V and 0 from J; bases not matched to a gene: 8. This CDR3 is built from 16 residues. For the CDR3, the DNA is TGCGCCAGCAGGCAAGGACAGGATTCCTCCTACAATGAGCAGTTCTTC. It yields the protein CASRQGQDSSYNEQFF.

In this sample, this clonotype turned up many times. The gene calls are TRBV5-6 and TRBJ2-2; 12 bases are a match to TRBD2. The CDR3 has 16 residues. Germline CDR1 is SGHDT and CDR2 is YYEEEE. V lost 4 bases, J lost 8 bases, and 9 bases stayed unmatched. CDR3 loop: CASSHRLAGESGELFF. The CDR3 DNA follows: TGTGCCAGCAGCCACCGACTAGCGGGAGAATCAGGGGAGCTGTTTTTT.

CDR3 in DNA: TGTGCCAGCAGCCCGGACAGGCGCAATGAGCAGTTCTTC. The encoded protein is CASSPDRRNEQFF. The V call is TRBV7-8, the J call TRBJ2-1, with 7 bases that match TRBD1. Germline CDR1 reads SGHVS; CDR2 reads FQNEAQ. Unmatched junction bases numbered 4, after V lost 5 bases and J lost 6 bases. This CDR3 contains 13 residues.

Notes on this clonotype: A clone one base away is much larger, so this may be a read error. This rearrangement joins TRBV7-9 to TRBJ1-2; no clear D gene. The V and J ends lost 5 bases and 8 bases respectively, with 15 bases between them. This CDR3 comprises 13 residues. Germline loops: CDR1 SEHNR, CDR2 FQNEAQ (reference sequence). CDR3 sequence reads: CASSVIGGEGYTF. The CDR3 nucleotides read TGTGCCAGCAGCGTCATTGGTGGAGAGGGCTACACCTTC.

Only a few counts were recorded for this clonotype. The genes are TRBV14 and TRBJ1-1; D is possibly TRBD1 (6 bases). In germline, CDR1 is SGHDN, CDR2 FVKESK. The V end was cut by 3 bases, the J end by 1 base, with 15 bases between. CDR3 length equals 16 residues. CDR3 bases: TGTGCCAGCAGCCAGGTCCTAGGCAGGGGGAACACTGAAGCTTTCTTT. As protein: CASSQVLGRGNTEAFF.

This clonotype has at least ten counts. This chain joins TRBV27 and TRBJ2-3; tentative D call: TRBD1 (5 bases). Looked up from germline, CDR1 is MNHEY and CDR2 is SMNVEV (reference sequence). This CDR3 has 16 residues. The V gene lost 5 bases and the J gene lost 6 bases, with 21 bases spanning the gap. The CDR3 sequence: CASSRHKSTDTDTQYF. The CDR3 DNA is TGTGCCAGCAGTCGACACAAATCGACAGATACTGATACGCAGTATTTT.

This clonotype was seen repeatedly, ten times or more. The CDR3 region is CSASGRGSTDTQYF. CDR3 DNA: TGCAGTGCTAGCGGGAGGGGTAGCACAGATACGCAGTATTTT. The chain carries TRBV20-1 and TRBJ2-3, with TRBD2 identical over 8 bases. The CDR3 extends over 14 amino acids. Trimming took 3 bases from V and 0 from J; bases not matched to a gene: 2. The germline V gene encodes CDR1 DFQATT and CDR2 SNEGSKA (reference sequence).

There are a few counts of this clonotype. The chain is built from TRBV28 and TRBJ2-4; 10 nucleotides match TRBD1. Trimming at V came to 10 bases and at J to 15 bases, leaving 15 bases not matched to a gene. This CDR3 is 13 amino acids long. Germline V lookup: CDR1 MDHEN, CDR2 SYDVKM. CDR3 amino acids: CATGPGQGTAGYF. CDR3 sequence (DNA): TGTGCCACCGGACCGGGACAGGGGACAGCTGGGTACTTC.

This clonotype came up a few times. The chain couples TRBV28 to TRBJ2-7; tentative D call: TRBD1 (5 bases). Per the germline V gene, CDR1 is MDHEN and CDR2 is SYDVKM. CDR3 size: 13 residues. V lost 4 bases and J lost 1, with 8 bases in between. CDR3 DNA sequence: TGTGCCAGCAGTTGGGGCAGGTCCTACGAGCAGTACTTC. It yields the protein CASSWGRSYEQYF.

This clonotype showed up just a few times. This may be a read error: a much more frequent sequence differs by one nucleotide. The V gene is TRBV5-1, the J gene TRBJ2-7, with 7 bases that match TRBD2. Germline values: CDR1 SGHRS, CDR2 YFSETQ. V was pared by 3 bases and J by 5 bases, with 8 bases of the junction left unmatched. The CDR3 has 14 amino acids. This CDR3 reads CASSSGGSIDEQYF. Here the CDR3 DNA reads TGCGCCAGCAGCTCGGGCGGGAGCATCGACGAGCAGTACTTC.

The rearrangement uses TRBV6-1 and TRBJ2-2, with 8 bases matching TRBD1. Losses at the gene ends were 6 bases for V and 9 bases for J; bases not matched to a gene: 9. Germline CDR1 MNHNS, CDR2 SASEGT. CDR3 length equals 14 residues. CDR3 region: CASRGAGGIRELFF. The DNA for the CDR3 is TGTGCCAGCAGAGGGGCAGGGGGCATCCGGGAGCTGTTTTTT.

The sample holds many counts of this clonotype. The CDR3 spells CASSPLGSAYNEQFF. The CDR3 nucleotides read TGTGCCAGCAGCCCACTAGGGAGCGCCTACAATGAGCAGTTCTTC. This chain connects TRBV12-3 or TRBV12-4 to TRBJ2-1; D might be TRBD2 (5 bases). Trimming removed 6 bases from V and 2 bases from J, with 14 bases in between. The CDR3 extends over 15 amino acids.

The CDR3 sequence: CASSRTSGRTSYNEQFF. DNA of the CDR3: TGCGCCAGCAGCCGGACTAGCGGGAGGACCAGCTACAATGAGCAGTTCTTC. The rearrangement links TRBV4-1 to TRBJ2-1; the match to TRBD2 covers 14 bases. Germline-derived CDR1 and CDR2 are MGHRA and YSYEKL. After removal of 4 bases from V and 3 bases from J, the junction contained 5 bases not matched to a gene. The CDR3 loop spans 17 amino acids.

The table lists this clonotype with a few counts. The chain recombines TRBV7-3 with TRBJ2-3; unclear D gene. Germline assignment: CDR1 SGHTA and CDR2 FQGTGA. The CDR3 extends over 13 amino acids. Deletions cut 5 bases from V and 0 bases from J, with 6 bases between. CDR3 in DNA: TGTGCCAGCAGCCAAAAGAGCACAGATACGCAGTATTTT. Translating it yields CASSQKSTDTQYF.

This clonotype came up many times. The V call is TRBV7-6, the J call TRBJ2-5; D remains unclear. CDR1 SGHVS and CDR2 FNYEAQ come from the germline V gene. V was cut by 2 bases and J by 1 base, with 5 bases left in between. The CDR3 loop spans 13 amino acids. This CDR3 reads CASSLKRQETQYF. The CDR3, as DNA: TGTGCCAGCAGCTTAAAACGCCAAGAGACCCAGTACTTC.

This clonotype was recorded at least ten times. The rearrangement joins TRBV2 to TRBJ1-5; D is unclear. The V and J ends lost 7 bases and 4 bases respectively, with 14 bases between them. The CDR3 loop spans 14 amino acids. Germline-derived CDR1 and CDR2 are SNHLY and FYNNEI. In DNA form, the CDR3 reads TGTGCCAGCAAGGGAGGTATTAGTAATCAGCCCCAGCATTTT. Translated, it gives CASKGGISNQPQHF. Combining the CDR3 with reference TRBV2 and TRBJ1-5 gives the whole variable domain EPEVTQTPSHQVTQMGQEVILRCVPISNHLYFYWYRQILGQKVEFLVSFYNNEISEKSEIFDDQFSVERPDGSNFTLKIRSTKLEDSAMYFCASKGGISNQPQHFGDGTRLSIL.